Below are 20 T cell receptor beta chains sequenced from a single sample in a study of cytomegalovirus exposure and HLA in healthy donors. Sequenced by immunoSEQ multiplex PCR; TCRdb stores in-frame clones only, minus some. The repertoire includes around 69,000 clones, under 96% of them detected once, and roughly 4.7% sits in the top ten. What was sequenced was PBMCs. The source of these receptors is a woman between 18 and 29 years old in good health and CMV-seropositive.

This clone came up once. The V and J genes are TRBV19 and TRBJ2-1, with 8 bases matching TRBD2. V shed 4 bases and J 7 bases; nucleotides not matched to a gene: 6. CDR3 size: 14 residues. Germline assignment: CDR1 LNHDA and CDR2 SQIVND (reference sequence). The CDR3 loop is CASSTLAGTNEQFF. CDR3 nucleotides: TGTGCCAGTAGTACCTTAGCGGGAACAAATGAGCAGTTCTTC.

This chain links TRBV7-9 with TRBJ2-2; TRBD1 might be the D (6 bases). The germline V gene encodes CDR1 SEHNR and CDR2 FQNEAQ (reference sequence). The V end was cut by 5 bases, the J end by 7 bases, with 14 bases between. CDR3 length: 14 residues. This CDR3 reads CASSRSTGLGELFF. The CDR3 bases are TGTGCCAGCAGCAGATCAACAGGGCTCGGGGAGCTGTTTTTT.

The CDR3 region is CASSFLQGYYEQYF. DNA for the CDR3: TGTGCCAGCAGTTTCCTACAGGGCTACTACGAGCAGTACTTC. This rearrangement joins TRBV28 to TRBJ2-7, with D tentatively TRBD1 (6 bases). The V gene's germline CDR1 is MDHEN and CDR2 SYDVKM. V gave up 3 bases and J gave up 3 bases, with 12 bases separating them. The CDR3 spans 14 residues.

This chain links TRBV2 with TRBJ2-3, with 9 nucleotides matching TRBD1. This CDR3 comprises 18 residues. Looked up from germline, CDR1 is SNHLY and CDR2 is FYNNEI. V was clipped by 2 bases and J by 0 bases; unmatched bases: 9. The CDR3 DNA reads as TGTGCCAGCAGTGAATGGAGGACAGGGGCCCCTAGCACAGATACGCAGTATTTT. Translation: CASSEWRTGAPSTDTQYF.

The rearrangement joins TRBV29-1 to TRBJ2-3; no clear D gene. Deletions cut 7 bases from V and 4 bases from J, with 9 bases between. CDR1 SQVTM and CDR2 ANQGSEA come from the germline V gene. The CDR3 loop spans 11 amino acids. The CDR3 loop is CSGSEADTQYF. The CDR3 coding sequence is TGCAGCGGGAGTGAGGCAGATACGCAGTATTTT.

The chain is built from TRBV5-4 and TRBJ2-2, with 9 positions matching TRBD2. The CDR3 totals 16 residues. Trimming at V came to 4 bases and at J to 2 bases, leaving 6 bases not matched to a gene. The germline gives CDR1 SGHNT, CDR2 YYREEE (reference sequence). The chain's CDR3 is CASSRQLAGNTGELFF. The CDR3 DNA sequence: TGTGCCAGCAGCCGGCAGCTAGCGGGAAACACCGGGGAGCTGTTTTTT. Variable domain in full (rest from reference TRBV5-4 and TRBJ2-2): ETGVTQSPTHLIKTRGQQVTLRCSSQSGHNTVSWYQQALGQGPQFIFQYYREEENGRGNFPPRFSGLQFPNYSSELNVNALELDDSALYLCASSRQLAGNTGELFFGEGSRLTVL.

This clone was detected a few times. The chain carries TRBV23-1 and TRBJ2-2; D uncertain. TRBV23-1 has ORF status, its function being uncertain. The CDR3 is 13 residues long. V lost 3 bases to trimming and J lost 1 base, with 3 bases between them. CDR3 in DNA: TGCGCCAGCAGTCATCTGAACACCGGGGAGCTGTTTTTT. Its translation is CASSHLNTGELFF.

The V and J genes are TRBV14 and TRBJ2-7; 7 bases are shared with TRBD1. CDR1 SGHDN and CDR2 FVKESK come from the germline V gene. With V trimmed by 7 bases and J by 7 bases, 10 bases remained unmatched. The CDR3 sequence is 13 residues long. The CDR3 DNA is TGTGCCAGCAACTGGGACAGTGTGGGTGAGCAGTACTTC. As protein: CASNWDSVGEQYF.

This chain connects TRBV4-3 to TRBJ2-7; D is uncertain. Germline CDR1 and CDR2: LGHNA and YSLEER. There are 14 residues in the CDR3. The germline V and J ends were trimmed by 3 bases and 1 base, with 10 bases remaining between them. CDR3: CASSQSTTSYEQYF. Here the CDR3 DNA reads TGCGCCAGCAGCCAGTCCACTACTTCCTACGAGCAGTACTTC.

This clone appeared once. The chain employs TRBV11-1 and TRBJ2-5; maybe TRBD2 (5 bases). The CDR3 has 13 residues. The V gene lost 6 bases and the J gene lost 6 bases, with 14 bases spanning the gap. Germline assignment: CDR1 SGHAT and CDR2 FQDESV (reference sequence). The CDR3 region is CASRPRDSKTQYF. In DNA, the CDR3 is TGTGCCAGCAGACCACGGGATTCGAAGACCCAGTACTTC.

The chain links TRBV5-4 to TRBJ1-2; TRBD1 agrees at 9 bases. Germline-derived CDR1 and CDR2 are SGHNT and YYREEE (reference sequence). The junction had 7 bases not matched to a gene; V was cut back by 4 bases and J by 3 bases. The CDR3 is made up of 15 amino acids. The CDR3 nucleotides are TGTGCCAGCAGCCCGTCCGGGACAGGGTACTATGGCTACACCTTC. Translated, it gives CASSPSGTGYYGYTF.

This rearrangement joins TRBV27 to TRBJ2-7; 10 bases are a match to TRBD1. V was clipped by 3 bases and J by 7 bases; unmatched bases: 9. The CDR3 has 15 residues. Germline V gene data show CDR1 as MNHEY and CDR2 as SMNVEV (reference sequence). The CDR3 region is CASSFGTGDFREQYF. CDR3 coding DNA: TGTGCCAGCAGTTTTGGGACAGGGGACTTTAGGGAGCAGTACTTC.

The chain joins TRBV28 to TRBJ2-2; 8 nucleotides match TRBD2. Germline loops: CDR1 MDHEN, CDR2 SYDVKM. Germline trimming cut 6 bases from V and 7 bases from J; bases unmatched to any gene: 4. The CDR3 length is 13 residues. CDR3: CASRIAGNGELFF. In DNA form, the CDR3 reads TGTGCCAGCAGAATAGCGGGAAACGGGGAGCTGTTTTTT. Supplemented by reference TRBV28 and TRBJ2-2, the full variable domain reads DVKVTQSSRYLVKRTGEKVFLECVQDMDHENMFWYRQDPGLGLRLIYFSYDVKMKEKGDIPEGYSVSREKKERFSLILESASTNQTSMYLCASRIAGNGELFFGEGSRLTVL.

CDR3 in amino acids: CASTQFSNQPQHF. CDR3 bases: TGTGCCAGCACACAGTTTAGCAATCAGCCCCAGCATTTT. The chain employs TRBV6-5 and TRBJ1-5, with D uncertain. Trimming removed 7 bases at V and 0 bases at J, with 7 bases between. The CDR3 totals 13 residues. Germline loops: CDR1 MNHEY, CDR2 SVGAGI.

The chain employs TRBV29-1 and TRBJ1-2; 8 nucleotides align to TRBD1. Germline assignment: CDR1 SQVTM and CDR2 ANQGSEA. This CDR3 has 11 amino acids. V lost 7 bases to trimming and J lost 8 bases; unmatched junction nucleotides: 6. CDR3 DNA sequence: TGCAGCGGGAAGACAGGGGAGGGCTACACCTTC. Encoded protein: CSGKTGEGYTF.

The gene calls are TRBV4-2 and TRBJ2-2; weak D call: TRBD1 (5 bases). V was clipped by 1 base and J by 6 bases, with 15 bases between them. Germline lookup yields CDR1 LGHNA and CDR2 YNFKEQ. This CDR3 is 16 amino acids long. The CDR3 nucleotides are TGTGCCAGCAGCCAAGGGAGCGTAGGGGTCCCCGGGGAGCTGTTTTTT. Protein product: CASSQGSVGVPGELFF.

The chain uses TRBV5-1 and TRBJ2-1; 7 bases line up with TRBD1. Germline V gene lookup returns CDR1 SGHRS and CDR2 YFSETQ. V shed 0 bases, J shed 6 bases, and the junction held 18 bases outside the gene matches. The CDR3 is 19 residues long. The CDR3 DNA sequence: TGCGCCAGCAGCTTGGGCCGGTTTTATAGACAGGGTATCGGCAATGAGCAGTTCTTC. Translation gives CASSLGRFYRQGIGNEQFF.

This clone was detected only once. V and J are TRBV4-3 and TRBJ2-7; D is perhaps TRBD1 (8 bases). Germline V gene data show CDR1 as LGHNA and CDR2 as YSLEER. The length of the CDR3 is 17 residues. The V gene lost 0 bases and the J gene lost 4 bases, with 19 bases spanning the gap. As DNA, the CDR3 is TGCGCCAGCAGCCAAGATACCCTCACAGGGGGACTATACGAGCAGTACTTC. Amino acids: CASSQDTLTGGLYEQYF.

The chain has TRBV7-2 and TRBJ2-3, with 7 bases fitting TRBD1. CDR1 is SGHTA and CDR2 is FQGNSA in the germline V gene. The V gene end was trimmed by 5 bases and the J gene end by 9 bases; junction bases not matched to a gene: 14. This CDR3 has 15 amino acids. For the CDR3, the DNA is TGTGCCAGCAGCAAGCCGGGACAGAGTCCCGGAACGCAGTATTTT. Protein: CASSKPGQSPGTQYF. Supplemented by reference TRBV7-2 and TRBJ2-3, the full variable domain reads GAGVSQSPSNKVTEKGKDVELRCDPISGHTALYWYRQSLGQGLEFLIYFQGNSAPDKSGLPSDRFSAERTGGSVSTLTIQRTQQEDSAVYLCASSKPGQSPGTQYFGPGTRLTVL.

The J gene is TRBJ2-1, the V gene TRBV13; TRBD2 matches at 11 bases. Germline V CDR1 and CDR2: PRHDT, FYEKMQ (reference sequence). This CDR3 comprises 15 residues. V trimming: 3 bases; J trimming: 12 bases; junction bases outside the gene matches: 10. The CDR3 DNA reads TGTGCCAGCAGCTTCGGGACTAGCGGACCTCAGGGGCAGTTCTTC. Translation gives CASSFGTSGPQGQFF.